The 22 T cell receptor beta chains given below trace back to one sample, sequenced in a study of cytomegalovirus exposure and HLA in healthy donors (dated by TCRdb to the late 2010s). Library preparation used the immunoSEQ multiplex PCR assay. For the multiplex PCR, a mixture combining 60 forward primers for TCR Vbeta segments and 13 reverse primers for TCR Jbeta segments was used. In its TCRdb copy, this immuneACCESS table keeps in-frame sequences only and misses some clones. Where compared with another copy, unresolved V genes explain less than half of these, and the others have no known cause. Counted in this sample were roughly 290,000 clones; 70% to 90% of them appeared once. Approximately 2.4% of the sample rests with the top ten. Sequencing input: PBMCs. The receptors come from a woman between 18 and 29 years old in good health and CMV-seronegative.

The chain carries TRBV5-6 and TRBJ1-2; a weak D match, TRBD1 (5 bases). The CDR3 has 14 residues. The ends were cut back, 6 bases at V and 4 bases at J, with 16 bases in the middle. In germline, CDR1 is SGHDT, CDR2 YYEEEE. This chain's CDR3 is CASNSPRALYGYTF. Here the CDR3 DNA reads TGTGCCAGCAACTCTCCCAGGGCTCTCTATGGCTACACCTTC.

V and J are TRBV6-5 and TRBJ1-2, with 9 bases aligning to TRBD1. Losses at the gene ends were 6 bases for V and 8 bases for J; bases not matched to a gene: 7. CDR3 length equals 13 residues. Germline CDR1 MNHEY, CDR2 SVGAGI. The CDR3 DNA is TGTGCCAGCAGCCCTGTGACAGGGGGAGGCTACACCTTC. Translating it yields CASSPVTGGGYTF.

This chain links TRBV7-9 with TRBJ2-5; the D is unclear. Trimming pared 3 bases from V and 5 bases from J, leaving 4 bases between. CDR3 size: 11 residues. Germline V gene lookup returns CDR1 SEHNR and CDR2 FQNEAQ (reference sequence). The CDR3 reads CASSFRETQYF. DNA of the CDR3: TGTGCCAGCAGCTTTCGGGAGACCCAGTACTTC.

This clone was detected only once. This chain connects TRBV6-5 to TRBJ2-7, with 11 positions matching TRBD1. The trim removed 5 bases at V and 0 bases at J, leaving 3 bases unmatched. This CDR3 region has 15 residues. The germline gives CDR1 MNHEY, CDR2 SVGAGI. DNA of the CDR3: TGTGCCAGCAGTCAAGGGACAGGGGGCTCCTACGAGCAGTACTTC. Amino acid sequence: CASSQGTGGSYEQYF.

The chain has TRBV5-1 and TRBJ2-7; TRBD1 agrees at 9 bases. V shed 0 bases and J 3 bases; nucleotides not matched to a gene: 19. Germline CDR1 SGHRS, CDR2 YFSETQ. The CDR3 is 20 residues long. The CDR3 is CASSLASLSRGGQGFYEQYF. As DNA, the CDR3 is TGCGCCAGCAGCTTGGCTAGCCTGTCCCGCGGGGGACAGGGCTTCTACGAGCAGTACTTC.

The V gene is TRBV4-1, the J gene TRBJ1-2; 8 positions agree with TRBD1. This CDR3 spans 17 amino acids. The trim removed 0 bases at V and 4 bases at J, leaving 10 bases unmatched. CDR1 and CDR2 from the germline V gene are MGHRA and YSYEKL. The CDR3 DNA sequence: TGCGCCAGCAGCCAAGAACCCGACAGGGGAATGGGCTATGGCTACACCTTC. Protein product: CASSQEPDRGMGYGYTF.

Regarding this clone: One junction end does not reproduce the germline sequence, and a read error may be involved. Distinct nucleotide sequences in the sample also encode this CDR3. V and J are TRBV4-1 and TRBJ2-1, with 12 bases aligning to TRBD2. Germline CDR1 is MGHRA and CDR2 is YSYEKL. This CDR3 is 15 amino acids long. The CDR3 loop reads CASSQGLAGGPGQFF. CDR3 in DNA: TGCGCCAGCAGTCAAGGGCTAGCGGGGGGGCCGGGGCAGTTCTTC.

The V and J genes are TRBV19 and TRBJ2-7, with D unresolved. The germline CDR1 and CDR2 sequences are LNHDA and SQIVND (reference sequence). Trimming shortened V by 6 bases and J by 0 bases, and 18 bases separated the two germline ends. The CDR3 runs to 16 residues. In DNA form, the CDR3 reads TGTGCCAGTAGCGCAGGTGGGCGCCGTCCCTCCTACGAGCAGTACTTC. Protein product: CASSAGGRRPSYEQYF.

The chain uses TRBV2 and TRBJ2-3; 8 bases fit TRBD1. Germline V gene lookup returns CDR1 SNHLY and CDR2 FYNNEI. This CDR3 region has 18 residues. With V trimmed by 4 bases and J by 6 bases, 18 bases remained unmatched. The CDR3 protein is CASSGWGFDRGVEDTQYF. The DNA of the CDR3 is TGTGCCAGCAGTGGTTGGGGATTCGACAGGGGCGTTGAGGATACGCAGTATTTT.

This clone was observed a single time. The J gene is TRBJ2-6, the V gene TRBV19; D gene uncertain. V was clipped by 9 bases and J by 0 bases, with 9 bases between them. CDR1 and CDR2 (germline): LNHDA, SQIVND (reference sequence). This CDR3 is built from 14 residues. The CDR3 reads CASKLSSGANVLTF. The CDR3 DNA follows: TGTGCCAGCAAACTAAGCTCTGGGGCCAACGTCCTGACTTTC.

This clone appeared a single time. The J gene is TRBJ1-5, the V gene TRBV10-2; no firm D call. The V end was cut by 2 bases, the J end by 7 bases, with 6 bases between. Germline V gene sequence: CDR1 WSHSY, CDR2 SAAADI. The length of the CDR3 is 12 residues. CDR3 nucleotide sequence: TGCGCCAGCAGTGAGCCGTTCCAGCCCCAGCATTTT. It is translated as CASSEPFQPQHF.

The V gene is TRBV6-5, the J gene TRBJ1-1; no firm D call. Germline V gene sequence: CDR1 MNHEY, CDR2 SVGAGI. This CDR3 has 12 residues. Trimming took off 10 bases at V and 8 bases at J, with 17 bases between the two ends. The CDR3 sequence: CAIARASSEAFF. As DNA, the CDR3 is TGTGCCATCGCGAGGGCCAGCTCAGAAGCTTTCTTT.

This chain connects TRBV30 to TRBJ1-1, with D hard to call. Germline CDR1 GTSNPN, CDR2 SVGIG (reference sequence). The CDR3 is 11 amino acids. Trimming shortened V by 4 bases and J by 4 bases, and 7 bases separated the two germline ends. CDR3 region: CAWNFGTEAFF. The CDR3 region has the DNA TGTGCCTGGAATTTCGGCACTGAAGCTTTCTTT.

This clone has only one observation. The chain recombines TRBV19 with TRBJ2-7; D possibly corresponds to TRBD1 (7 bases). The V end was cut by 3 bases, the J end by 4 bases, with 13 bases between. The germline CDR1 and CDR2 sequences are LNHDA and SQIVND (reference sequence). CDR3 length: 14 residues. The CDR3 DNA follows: TGTGCCAGTAGTATGGCGGGACAGTCGTACGAGCAGTACTTC. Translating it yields CASSMAGQSYEQYF.

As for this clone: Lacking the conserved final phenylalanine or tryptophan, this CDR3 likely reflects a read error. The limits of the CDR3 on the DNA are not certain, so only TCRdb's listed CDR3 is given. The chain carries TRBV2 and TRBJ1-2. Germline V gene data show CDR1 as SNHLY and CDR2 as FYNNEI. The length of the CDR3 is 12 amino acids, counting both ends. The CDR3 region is CASSAQGSEEAI.

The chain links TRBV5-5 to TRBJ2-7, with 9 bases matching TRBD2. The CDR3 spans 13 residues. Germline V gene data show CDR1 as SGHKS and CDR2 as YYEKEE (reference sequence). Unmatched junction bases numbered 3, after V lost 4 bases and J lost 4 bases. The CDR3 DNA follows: TGTGCCAGCAGCCCGAGCGGGGGGTACGAGCAGTACTTC. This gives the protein CASSPSGGYEQYF.

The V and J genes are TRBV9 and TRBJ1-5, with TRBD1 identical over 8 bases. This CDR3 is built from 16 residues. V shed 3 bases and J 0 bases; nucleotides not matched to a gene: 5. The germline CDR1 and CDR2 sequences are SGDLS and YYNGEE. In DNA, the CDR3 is TGTGCCAGCAGCGAAGGGACAGGTATTAGCAATCAGCCCCAGCATTTT. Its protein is CASSEGTGISNQPQHF.

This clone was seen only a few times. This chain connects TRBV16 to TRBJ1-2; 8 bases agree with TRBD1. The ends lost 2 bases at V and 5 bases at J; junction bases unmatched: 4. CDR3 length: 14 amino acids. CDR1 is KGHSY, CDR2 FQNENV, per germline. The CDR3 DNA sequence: TGTGCCAGCAGCCAAAGTGGACAGGGTTATGGCTACACCTTC. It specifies CASSQSGQGYGYTF.

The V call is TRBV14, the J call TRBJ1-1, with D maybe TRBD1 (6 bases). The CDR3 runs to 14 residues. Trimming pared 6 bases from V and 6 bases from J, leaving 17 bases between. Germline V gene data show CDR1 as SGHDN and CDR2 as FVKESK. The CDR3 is CASRRTQGSAEAFF. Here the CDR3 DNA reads TGTGCCAGCAGGCGAACACAGGGCTCGGCTGAAGCTTTCTTT.

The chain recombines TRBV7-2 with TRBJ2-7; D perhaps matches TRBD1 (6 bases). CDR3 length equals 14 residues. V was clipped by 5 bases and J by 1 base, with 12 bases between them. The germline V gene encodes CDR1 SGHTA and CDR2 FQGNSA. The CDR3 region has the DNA TGTGCCAGCAGCCCGCGCGACAGGTCCTACGAGCAGTACTTC. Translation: CASSPRDRSYEQYF.

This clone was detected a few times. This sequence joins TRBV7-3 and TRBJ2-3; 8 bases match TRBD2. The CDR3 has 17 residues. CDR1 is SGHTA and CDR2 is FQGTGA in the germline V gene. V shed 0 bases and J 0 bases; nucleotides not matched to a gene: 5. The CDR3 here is CASSLTQRGKSTDTQYF. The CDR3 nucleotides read TGTGCCAGCAGCTTAACGCAGCGGGGGAAAAGCACAGATACGCAGTATTTT.

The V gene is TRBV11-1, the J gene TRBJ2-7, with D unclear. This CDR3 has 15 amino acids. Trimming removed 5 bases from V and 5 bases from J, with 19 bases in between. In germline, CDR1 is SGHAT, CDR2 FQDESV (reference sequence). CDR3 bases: TGTGCCAGCAGCCCTGATTATATCAGGTATGACGAGCAGTACTTC. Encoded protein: CASSPDYIRYDEQYF.